A single sample is the source of the 20 T cell receptor beta chains below, sequenced in a study of blood T cells in healthy people across ages. Primed by a sample-barcoded 5' primer and a J-beta primer mix, a second PCR proceeded for about 6 to 12 cycles. MiXCR was run by TCRdb on the 5' RACE reads, yielding one entry per CDR3 protein. The sample lists 650,000 to 1,000,000 distinct CDR3 sequences, 30% to 45% seen once, with under 15% in the top ten. The source material was blood. All receptors come from a man between 18 and 35 years old in good health.

This clonotype was counted a few times. Written as DNA, the CDR3 is TGTGCCAGCAGTTTACACGGGACGGGCAATCAGCCCCAGCATTTT. Translation: CASSLHGTGNQPQHF. This rearrangement joins TRBV27 to TRBJ1-5; D may be TRBD1 (5 bases). The CDR3 has 15 amino acids. The V gene lost 2 bases and the J gene lost 2 bases, with 10 bases spanning the gap. CDR1 is MNHEY and CDR2 is SMNVEV in the germline V gene (reference sequence).

V usage is TRBV6-6 and J usage is TRBJ2-1, with 7 nucleotides matching TRBD2. The V gene end was trimmed by 8 bases and the J gene end by 7 bases; junction bases not matched to a gene: 11. CDR1 is MNHNY, CDR2 SVGAGI, per germline (reference sequence). This CDR3 has 14 residues. The CDR3 DNA reads TGTGCCAGCGGTCTCGGGGAGGGTGTAAATGAGCAGTTCTTC. Its translation: CASGLGEGVNEQFF.

This clonotype has ten or more counts. This rearrangement joins TRBV5-1 to TRBJ1-5; 7 bases match TRBD1. With 4 bases clipped from V and 3 bases from J, the junction kept 4 bases outside the gene matches. Germline V CDR1 and CDR2: SGHRS, YFSETQ. CDR3 size: 14 residues. This chain's CDR3 is CASSRDSPNQPQHF. DNA for the CDR3: TGCGCCAGCAGCCGGGACAGCCCCAATCAGCCCCAGCATTTT.

This clonotype was seen a few times. The chain is built from TRBV20-1 and TRBJ1-1, with TRBD1 matching 10 bases. The CDR3 has 14 residues. Germline V lookup: CDR1 DFQATT, CDR2 SNEGSKA (reference sequence). Trimming at V came to 2 bases and at J to 5 bases, leaving 5 bases not matched to a gene. The CDR3 nucleotides read TGCAGTGCTAGACGACAGGGGGCAGGGACTGAAGCTTTCTTT. Translation gives CSARRQGAGTEAFF.

This clonotype was counted between two and nine times. The J gene is TRBJ2-3, the V gene TRBV18, with D maybe TRBD1 (6 bases). Trimming left V 0 bases short and J 7 bases short, with 23 bases between. The CDR3 is made up of 18 amino acids. The V gene's germline CDR1 is KGHSH and CDR2 LQKENI. For the CDR3, the DNA is TGTGCCAGCTCACCACCGGTGTATCGAGGGGGATCTCCACATACGCAGTATTTT. Translation gives CASSPPVYRGGSPHTQYF.

In this sample, this clonotype turned up many times. This chain joins TRBV6-2 or TRBV6-3 and TRBJ2-7; D gene unclear. Germline V CDR1 and CDR2: MNHEY, SVGEGT. Between the trimmed V and J ends, which lost 6 bases and 6 bases, there was a span of 12 bases. The CDR3 consists of 12 residues. As DNA, the CDR3 is TGTGCCAGCAGCCGACAATGGGGCGAGCAGTACTTC. Protein product: CASSRQWGEQYF.

Of note for this clonotype: A much larger clonotype is one base distant, so this may be a read error. The chain couples TRBV20-1 to TRBJ2-1; D perhaps matches TRBD2 (6 bases). The DNA end is a closer match to TRBJ2-7, so the J assignment may be wrong. CDR1 is DFQATT, CDR2 SNEGSKA, per germline (reference sequence). CDR3 length equals 12 residues. CDR3: CSASRGYNEQYF. CDR3 DNA: TGCAGTGCTTCCCGGGGGTACAATGAGCAGTACTTC.

V is TRBV7-2 and J is TRBJ1-5; 7 bases map to TRBD1. Germline CDR1 SGHTA, CDR2 FQGNSA. J was trimmed by 0 bases and V by 1 base; bases with no gene match: 3. CDR3 length: 16 amino acids. The CDR3: CASSLGRGPSNQPQHF. For the CDR3, the DNA is TGTGCCAGCAGCTTAGGGAGGGGGCCTAGCAATCAGCCCCAGCATTTT.

This chain uses TRBV7-2 with TRBJ1-1; 10 nucleotides line up with TRBD1. CDR1 SGHTA and CDR2 FQGNSA come from the germline V gene. The CDR3 runs 15 residues. J gave up 4 bases and V 5 bases, and 7 bases lay outside the gene matches. The CDR3 DNA reads as TGTGCCAGCAGCACGGAGACAGGGGGCTTCACTGAAGCTTTCTTT. Amino acid sequence: CASSTETGGFTEAFF. Full variable domain (outside the CDR3, taken from reference TRBV7-2 and TRBJ1-1): GAGVSQSPSNKVTEKGKDVELRCDPISGHTALYWYRQSLGQGLEFLIYFQGNSAPDKSGLPSDRFSAERTGGSVSTLTIQRTQQEDSAVYLCASSTETGGFTEAFFGQGTRLTVV.

This clonotype was detected a few times. CDR3 DNA sequence: TGTGCCAGCAGTGAGGACATTTCAACTAATGAAAAACTGTTTTTT. Translated, it gives CASSEDISTNEKLFF. The chain carries TRBV6-5 and TRBJ1-4; weak D call: TRBD1 (5 bases). V gave up 5 bases and J gave up 0 bases, with 10 bases separating them. The CDR3 has 15 amino acids. CDR1 and CDR2 from the germline V gene are MNHEY and SVGAGI.

The rearrangement uses TRBV5-1 and TRBJ2-2; maybe TRBD1 (7 bases). Trimming removed 5 bases at V and 0 bases at J, with 23 bases between. This CDR3 region has 19 residues. Germline V gives CDR1 SGHRS, CDR2 YFSETQ. For the CDR3, the DNA is TGCGCCAGCAGGGCGGGATACCGACAGGGAACCGCGAACACCGGGGAGCTGTTTTTT. It is translated as CASRAGYRQGTANTGELFF. Full variable domain (outside the CDR3, taken from reference TRBV5-1 and TRBJ2-2): KAGVTQTPRYLIKTRGQQVTLSCSPISGHRSVSWYQQTPGQGLQFLFEYFSETQRNKGNFPGRFSGRQFSNSRSEMNVSTLELGDSALYLCASRAGYRQGTANTGELFFGEGSRLTVL.

The chain couples TRBV6-5 to TRBJ2-2, with D possibly TRBD2 on 6 matching bases. Trimming removed 6 bases at V and 9 bases at J, with 11 bases between. The CDR3 contains 12 residues. In germline, CDR1 is MNHEY, CDR2 SVGAGI. The CDR3 DNA is TGTGCCAGCAGCGCCGGGAGTCGGGAGCTGTTTTTT. As protein: CASSAGSRELFF.

The chain recombines TRBV20-1 with TRBJ2-1, with 9 nucleotides matching TRBD2. The V gene's germline CDR1 is DFQATT and CDR2 SNEGSKA (reference sequence). V lost 4 bases to trimming and J lost 3 bases; unmatched junction nucleotides: 4. This CDR3 is built from 14 residues. The CDR3 bases are TGCAGTGCTAATGGCGGGGGGGGCTACAATGAGCAGTTCTTC. Residues: CSANGGGGYNEQFF.

To note about this clonotype: This sequence may be a read error, since a much larger clone differs from it by one base. This sequence joins TRBV15 and TRBJ2-1; D is uncertain. Looked up from germline, CDR1 is LNHNV and CDR2 is YYDKDF (reference sequence). V gave up 5 bases and J gave up 5 bases, with 10 bases separating them. The CDR3 runs 13 residues. The CDR3 nucleotides are TGTGCCACCAGCCCCGGACGGAACAATGAGCAGTTCTTC. Its protein product is CATSPGRNNEQFF.

This clonotype was picked up a small number of times. The chain has TRBV5-1 and TRBJ1-1; D unresolved. The V end lost 0 bases, the J end lost 7 bases, and 19 bases lay between the germline ends. The CDR3 covers 16 residues. Germline CDR1 reads SGHRS; CDR2 reads YFSETQ. The CDR3 region has the DNA TGCGCCAGCAGCTTGGGACCGACGACCGGGGTCGGTGAAGCTTTCTTT. Amino acid sequence: CASSLGPTTGVGEAFF.

V gene TRBV7-9 combines with J gene TRBJ2-5; TRBD1 or TRBD2 may be the D gene (5 bases each). CDR1 is SEHNR and CDR2 is FQNEAQ in the germline V gene (reference sequence). This CDR3 is 15 amino acids long. The V gene lost 6 bases and the J gene lost 1 base, with 15 bases spanning the gap. The CDR3 loop reads CASSGTLRVQETQYF. The CDR3 DNA is TGTGCCAGCAGTGGGACGCTTAGGGTCCAAGAGACCCAGTACTTC.

The chain combines TRBV25-1 with TRBJ2-7; D may be TRBD2 (7 bases). There are 15 residues in the CDR3. CDR1 is MGHDK and CDR2 is SYGVNS in the germline V gene. V was shortened by 4 bases and J by 0 bases, with 13 bases between the two germline ends. CDR3 amino acids: CASSVGGGFSYEQYF. The CDR3 DNA sequence: TGTGCCAGCAGTGTTGGGGGGGGCTTCTCCTACGAGCAGTACTTC.

This chain uses TRBV5-1 with TRBJ2-1; D remains unclear. The germline V and J ends were trimmed by 0 bases and 8 bases, with 6 bases remaining between them. The CDR3 loop spans 12 amino acids. Germline CDR1 reads SGHRS; CDR2 reads YFSETQ. The CDR3 region has the DNA TGCGCCAGCAGCTTGGCCATGGATGAGCAGTTCTTC. Encoded protein: CASSLAMDEQFF. Based on the CDR3 plus reference TRBV5-1 and TRBJ2-1, the full variable domain is KAGVTQTPRYLIKTRGQQVTLSCSPISGHRSVSWYQQTPGQGLQFLFEYFSETQRNKGNFPGRFSGRQFSNSRSEMNVSTLELGDSALYLCASSLAMDEQFFGPGTRLTVL.

The chain combines TRBV2 with TRBJ2-5, with 9 bases fitting TRBD1. From germline, CDR1 is SNHLY and CDR2 FYNNEI. The CDR3 contains 16 residues. The junction had 9 bases not matched to a gene; V was cut back by 7 bases and J by 0 bases. The CDR3 loop is CASNPLDRGYQETQYF. The CDR3 DNA is TGTGCCAGCAACCCTTTGGACAGGGGTTACCAAGAGACCCAGTACTTC.

V is TRBV29-1 and J is TRBJ2-6; 8 nucleotides line up with TRBD1. V gave up 6 bases and J gave up 1 base; unmatched junction bases: 8. The CDR3 totals 16 residues. Germline CDR1 and CDR2: SQVTM and ANQGSEA. CDR3: CSVGTGVGSGANVLTF. The CDR3 nucleotides are TGCAGCGTCGGGACAGGCGTGGGTTCTGGGGCCAACGTCCTGACTTTC. Looking up the rest from reference TRBV29-1 and TRBJ2-6 gives the full variable domain: SAVISQKPSRDICQRGTSLTIQCQVDSQVTMMFWYRQQPGQSLTLIATANQGSEATYESGFVIDKFPISRPNLTFSTLTVSNMSPEDSSIYLCSVGTGVGSGANVLTFGAGSRLTVL.